This T cell receptor (beta chain) was profiled in a study of regulatory T cells in long-lasting Graves disease. The table lists this clonotype with many counts. Time point of the sample: newly diagnosed GD, antithyroid drugs for less than 3 months. PBMCs were the source of the RNA used for TCR sequencing. To make TCR beta libraries, researchers used iRepertoire HTBI primers and Arm-PCR of CDR3 regions. Using its own MiXCR run on the multiplex PCR reads, TCRdb lists one record per CDR3 protein. The sample shows 580,000 or so distinct CDR3 sequences, about 16% of them seen only once. The data also belong to a second study, concerning T cells in Graves' hyperthyroidism and ophthalmopathy. In that study: Patients with uncontrolled infections, other autoimmune diseases, pregnancy or lactation were excluded. With the HTBI primer set, the TCR CDR3 went through a first round of RT-PCR.

This TCR came from a man younger than 35 with Graves disease. The material was peripheral blood mononuclear cells (PBMCs), obtained at new diagnosis, from a patient treated with antithyroid drugs.

Here the CDR3 reads CASSLSWGRGTYNEQFF. As DNA, the CDR3 is TGTGCCAGCAGCCTCTCGTGGGGCAGGGGGACGTACAATGAGCAGTTCTTC. The V gene is TRBV28, the J gene TRBJ2-1; 7 positions match TRBD1. CDR3 length: 17 amino acids. Per the germline V gene, CDR1 is MDHEN and CDR2 is SYDVKM. The V and J ends lost 6 bases and 4 bases, in that order; junction bases with no gene match: 15. The variable domain in full, with the rest retrieved from reference TRBV28 and TRBJ2-1, is DVKVTQSSRYLVKRTGEKVFLECVQDMDHENMFWYRQDPGLGLRLIYFSYDVKMKEKGDIPEGYSVSREKKERFSLILESASTNQTSMYLCASSLSWGRGTYNEQFFGPGTRLTVL.